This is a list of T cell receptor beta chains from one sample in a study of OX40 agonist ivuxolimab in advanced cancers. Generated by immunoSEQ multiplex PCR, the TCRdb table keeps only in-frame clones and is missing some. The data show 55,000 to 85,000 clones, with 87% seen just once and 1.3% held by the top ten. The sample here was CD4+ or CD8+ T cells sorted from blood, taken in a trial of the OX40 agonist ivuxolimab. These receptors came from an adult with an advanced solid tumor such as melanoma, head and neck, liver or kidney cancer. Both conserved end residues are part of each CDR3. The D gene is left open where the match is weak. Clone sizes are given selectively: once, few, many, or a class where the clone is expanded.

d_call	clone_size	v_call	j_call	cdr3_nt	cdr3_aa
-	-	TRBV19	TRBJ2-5	TGTGCCAGTAGACTGACACCCGAAGAGACCCAGTACTTC	CASRLTPEETQYF
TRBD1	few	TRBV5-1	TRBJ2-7	TGCGCCAGCAGCTTTACAGGGGATGGCGAGTACGAGCAGTACTTC	CASSFTGDGEYEQYF
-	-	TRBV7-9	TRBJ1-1	TGTGCCAGCAGCCCCATCCGCCCCAATGACCCAATTAGGACTGAAGCTTTCTTT	CASSPIRPNDPIRTEAFF
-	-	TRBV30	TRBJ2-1	TGTGCCTGGACTAGGAACAATGAGCAGTTCTTC	CAWTRNNEQFF
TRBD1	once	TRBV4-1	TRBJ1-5	TGCGCCAGCAGTCCGGGACAGGGGGCGATTCAGCCCCAGCATTTT	CASSPGQGAIQPQHF
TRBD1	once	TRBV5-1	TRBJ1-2	TGCGCCAGCAGCTTGGCCCCCTCGACAGGGGCGGACTATGGCTACACCTTC	CASSLAPSTGADYGYTF
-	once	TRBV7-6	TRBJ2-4	TGTGCCAGCAGCTTAGCTAGGGGGGATGGCAAAAACATTCAGTACTTC	CASSLARGDGKNIQYF
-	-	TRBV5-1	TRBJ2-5	TGCGCCAGCGTTACAGGGTCCCCAGGCCAGGAGACCCAGTACTTC	CASVTGSPGQETQYF
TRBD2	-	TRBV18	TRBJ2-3	TGTGCCAGCTCACCGCCGGGACTAGCGGGAGATACGCAGTATTTT	CASSPPGLAGDTQYF
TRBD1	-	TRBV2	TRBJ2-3	TGTGCCAGCAGGGGGGACAGGGGCAGCACAGATACGCAGTATTTT	CASRGDRGSTDTQYF
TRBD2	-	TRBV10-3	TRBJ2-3	TGTGCCATCAGGGGAGGGCCATCTGATACGCAGTATTTT	CAIRGGPSDTQYF
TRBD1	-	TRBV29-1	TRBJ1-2	TGCAGCGCCGACAGGGGTAGGGAAGGCTACACCTTC	CSADRGREGYTF
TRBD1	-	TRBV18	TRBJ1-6	TGTGCCAGCTCACCAACCTCGGGACAGGAGGTATCACCCCTCCACTTT	CASSPTSGQEVSPLHF
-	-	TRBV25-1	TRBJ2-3	TGTGCCAGCAGTCAAGACAGATGGGGTACTTCCAGAGATACGCAGTATTTT	CASSQDRWGTSRDTQYF
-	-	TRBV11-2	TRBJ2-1	TGTGCCAGCAGTTCCAACTACAATGAGCAGTTCTTC	CASSSNYNEQFF
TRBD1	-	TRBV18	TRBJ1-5	TGTGCCAGCTCACCACAAAAGGGGGCGTCTCCCCAGCATTTT	CASSPQKGASPQHF
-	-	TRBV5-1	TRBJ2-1	TGCGCCAGCAGCTTGCAGCAATCCTACAATGAGCAGTTCTTC	CASSLQQSYNEQFF
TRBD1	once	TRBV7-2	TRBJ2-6	TGTGCCAGCAGGTGGGACAGGGGGCAGCAGGGGGCCAACGTCCTGACTTTC	CASRWDRGQQGANVLTF
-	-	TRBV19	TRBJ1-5	TGTGCCAGTAGTCTGGGGACGGTTAGCAATCAGCCCCAGCATTTT	CASSLGTVSNQPQHF
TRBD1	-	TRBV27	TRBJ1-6	TGTGCCAGCAGTCCTCCCCAGGGGGCGAAGAATTCACCCCTCCACTTT	CASSPPQGAKNSPLHF
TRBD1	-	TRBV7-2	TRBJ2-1	TGTGCCAGCAGCTCTTCCGGGACAGGGAGGGCTGAGCAGTTCTTC	CASSSSGTGRAEQFF
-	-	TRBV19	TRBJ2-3	TGTGCCAGTAGTATCCGGGACCACACAGATACGCAGTATTTT	CASSIRDHTDTQYF
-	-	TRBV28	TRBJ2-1	TGTGCCAGCAGTTATGTGGGCAGGGTACGCAATGAGCAGTTCTTC	CASSYVGRVRNEQFF
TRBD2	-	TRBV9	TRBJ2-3	TGTGCCAGCAGCGTGGGGCTAGCGGTGGGGTCAGATACGCAGTATTTT	CASSVGLAVGSDTQYF
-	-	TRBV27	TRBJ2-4	TGTGCCAGCAGTTTTGAATACCGAGCCAAAAACATTCAGTACTTC	CASSFEYRAKNIQYF
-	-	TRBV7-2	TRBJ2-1	TGTGCCAGCCGAGGTAATGAGCAGTTCTTC	CASRGNEQFF
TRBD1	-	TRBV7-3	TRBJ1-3	TGTGCCAGCAGCCCTCGGACAGGTGAAGTGGACACCATATATTTT	CASSPRTGEVDTIYF
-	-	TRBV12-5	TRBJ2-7	TGTGCTAGTAGCACCTTGGAGGGCCCGTGCGAGCAGTACTTC	CASSTLEGPCEQYF
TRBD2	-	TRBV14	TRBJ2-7	TGTGCCAGCAGCCAAGATTGGAGCGGGGGGTACGAGCAGTACTTC	CASSQDWSGGYEQYF
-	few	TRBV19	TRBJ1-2	TGTGCCAGTAGTTGGGGGCAGACTAACTATGGCTACACCTTC	CASSWGQTNYGYTF
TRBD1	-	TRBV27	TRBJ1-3	TGTGCCAGCAGCCCTTATCCGGGACAGGGTTTCGGAAACACCATATATTTT	CASSPYPGQGFGNTIYF
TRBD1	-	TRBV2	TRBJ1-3	TGTGCCAGCAGTGAATGGGACAGGATCTCTGGAAACACCATATATTTT	CASSEWDRISGNTIYF
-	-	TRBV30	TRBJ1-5	TGTGCCTGGAGTCGTCGGGTCGGGGAGCCCCAGCATTTT	CAWSRRVGEPQHF
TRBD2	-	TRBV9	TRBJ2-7	TGTGCCAGCAGCCTAGCGAGAGGAGGACTAGCGGACGAGCAGTACTTC	CASSLARGGLADEQYF
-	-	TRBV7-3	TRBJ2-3	TGTGCCAGCAGCGGGGGGGCACAGAGTACGCAGTATTTT	CASSGGAQSTQYF
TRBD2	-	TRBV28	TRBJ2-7	TGTGCCAGCAGTCCTCGGGGGAGGGGTACCCTCTCCTACGAGCAGTACTTC	CASSPRGRGTLSYEQYF
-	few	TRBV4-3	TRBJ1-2	TGCGCCAGCAGCCAAGATCCCAGAGGGGGGTATGGCTACACCTTC	CASSQDPRGGYGYTF
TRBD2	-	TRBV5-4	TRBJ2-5	TGTGCCAGCAGCTTGGCCGTCGGGGGGGGCCGAGAGACCCAGTACTTC	CASSLAVGGGRETQYF
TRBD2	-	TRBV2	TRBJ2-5	TGTGCCAGCAGTCAAAGAAATCTAGCGGGGGGGCTGGAGACCCAGTACTTC	CASSQRNLAGGLETQYF
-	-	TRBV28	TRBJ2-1	TGTGCCAGCAGTTTATTGTACAATGAGCAGTTCTTC	CASSLLYNEQFF
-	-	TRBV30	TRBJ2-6	TGTGCCTGGAGTGTATACCGACAGACTACCTCTGGGGCCAACGTCCTGACTTTC	CAWSVYRQTTSGANVLTF
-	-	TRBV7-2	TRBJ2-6	TGTGCCAGCAGCCTCTCAGGGGCTGGGGCCAACGTCCTGACTTTC	CASSLSGAGANVLTF
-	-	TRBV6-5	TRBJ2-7	TGTGCCAGCAGGCGTACCGATCGGATCCCGAGGGAGCAGTACTTC	CASRRTDRIPREQYF
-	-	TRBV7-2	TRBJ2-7	TGTGCCAGCAGTCCTACTGGCGGCGGGGAGCAGTACTTC	CASSPTGGGEQYF
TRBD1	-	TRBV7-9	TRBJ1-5	TGTGCCAGCAGCTCACTGGGGGACAGGCTGAATCAGCCCCAGCATTTT	CASSSLGDRLNQPQHF
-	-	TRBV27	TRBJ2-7	TGTGCCAGCAGCCGAGAGTTCTCCTACGAGCAGTACTTC	CASSREFSYEQYF
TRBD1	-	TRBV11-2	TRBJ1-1	TGTGCCAGCAGACGCGGACAGGGGAACACTGAAGCTTTCTTT	CASRRGQGNTEAFF
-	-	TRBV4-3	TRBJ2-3	TGCGCCAGCAGCCAAGATGGGCCAGGGGGCACAGATACGCAGTATTTT	CASSQDGPGGTDTQYF
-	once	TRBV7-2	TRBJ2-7	TGTGCCAGCACCTACGACGGGGGGCGGACCTACGAGCAGTACTTC	CASTYDGGRTYEQYF
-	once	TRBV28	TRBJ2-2	TGTGCCAGCAGTTTAAGAAACGCGAACACCGGGGAGCTGTTTTTT	CASSLRNANTGELFF
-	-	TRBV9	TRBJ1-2	TGTGCCAGCAGCGTAGTAGAGGGGATCAACTATGGCTACACCTTC	CASSVVEGINYGYTF
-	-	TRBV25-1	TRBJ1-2	TGTGCCAGCAGTGAAAGTGGGGGCAACTATGGCTACACCTTC	CASSESGGNYGYTF